This TCR beta chain was captured by sequencing in a study of T-cell reconstitution after alpha-beta-depleted transplantation in children. Unique molecular identifiers were used in preparing the TCRbeta library. TCRdb reprocessed the PCR reads with MiXCR, giving one entry per CDR3 protein. The sample records 450,000 to 600,000 distinct CDR3 sequences, around 17% being singletons. The V gene's germline CDR1 is SGHTA and CDR2 FQGNSA. The CDR3 consists of 17 residues. The V segment lost 0 bases and the J segment 2 bases; nucleotides outside the gene matches: 5. This material consisted of PBMCs from the stem cell graft donor, taken from the stem cell graft. The gene calls are TRBV7-2 and TRBJ2-1; 9 bases map to TRBD2. The sequence was obtained from a human donor who donated a stem cell graft to a child with acute lymphoblastic leukemia. DNA of the CDR3: TGTGCCAGCAGCTTAGCGCGGGGGGGCCGACCCTACAATGAGCAGTTCTTC. Amino acids: CASSLARGGRPYNEQFF.